This T cell receptor beta chain derives from a study of cytomegalovirus exposure and HLA in healthy donors. Findings of the study overall: Presence/absence analyses treated sequencing depth as roughly uniform across donors. The study dropped some indistinguishable V segments, TRBV6-2 and TRBV6-3 among them.

Deletions cut 3 bases from V and 7 bases from J, with 9 bases between. The CDR3 contains 13 residues. Germline CDR1 and CDR2: LGHNA and YSLEER. This clone has only one observation. Its antigen is not identified. This PCR relied on a set of 60 Vbeta primers and 13 Jbeta primers. Method: immunoSEQ multiplex PCR; TCRdb's copy keeps in-frame clones and lacks some. Among roughly 200,000 clones, 70% to 80% were seen once, and the ten largest hold approximately 2.6%. The sequencing sample was made of PBMCs. The clonotype originates from a woman aged 60-75 years in good health and CMV-seropositive. This sequence joins TRBV4-3 and TRBJ2-2, with TRBD2 as a possible D gene (6 bases). CDR3 sequence reads: CASSQVGGGELFF. DNA for the CDR3: TGCGCCAGCAGCCAGGTGGGAGGCGGGGAGCTGTTTTTT.